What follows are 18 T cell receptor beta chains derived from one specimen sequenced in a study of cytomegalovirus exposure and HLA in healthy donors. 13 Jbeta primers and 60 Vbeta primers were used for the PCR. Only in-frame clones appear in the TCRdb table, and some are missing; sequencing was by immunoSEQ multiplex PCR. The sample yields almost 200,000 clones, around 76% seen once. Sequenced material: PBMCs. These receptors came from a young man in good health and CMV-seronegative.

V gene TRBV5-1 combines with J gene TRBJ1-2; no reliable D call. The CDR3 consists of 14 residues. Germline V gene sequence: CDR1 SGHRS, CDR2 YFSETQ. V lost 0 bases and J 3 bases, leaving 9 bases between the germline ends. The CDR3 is CASSLGRGDYGYTF. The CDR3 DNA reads TGCGCCAGCAGCTTGGGGCGCGGAGACTATGGCTACACCTTC.

The CDR3 bases are TGTGCCAGCAGCCCCCGATCCAGGGTTACGTCGGCTAATGAAAAACTGTTTTTT. Translating gives CASSPRSRVTSANEKLFF. The chain links TRBV9 to TRBJ1-4; perhaps TRBD1 as D (5 bases). The CDR3 has 18 residues. Germline lookup yields CDR1 SGDLS and CDR2 YYNGEE. V lost 4 bases and J lost 3, with 22 bases in between.

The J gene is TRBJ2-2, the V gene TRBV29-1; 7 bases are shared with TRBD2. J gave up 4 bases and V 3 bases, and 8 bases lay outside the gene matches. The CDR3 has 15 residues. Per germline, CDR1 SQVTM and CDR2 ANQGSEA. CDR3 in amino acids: CSVDSSSGRTGELFF. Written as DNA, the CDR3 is TGCAGCGTTGATAGTTCTAGCGGCCGCACCGGGGAGCTGTTTTTT.

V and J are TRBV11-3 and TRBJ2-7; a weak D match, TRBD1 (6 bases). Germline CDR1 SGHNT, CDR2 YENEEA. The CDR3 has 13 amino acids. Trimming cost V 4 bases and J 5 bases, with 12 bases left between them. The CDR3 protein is CASSYTGYHEQYF. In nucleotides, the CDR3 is TGTGCCAGCAGCTACACAGGGTACCACGAGCAGTACTTC.

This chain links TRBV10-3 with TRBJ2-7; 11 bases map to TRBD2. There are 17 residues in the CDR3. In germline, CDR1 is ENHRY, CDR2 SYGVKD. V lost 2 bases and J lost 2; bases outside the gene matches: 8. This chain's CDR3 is CAISEGRTSGYTYEQYF. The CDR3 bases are TGTGCCATCAGTGAGGGGAGGACTAGCGGGTATACCTACGAGCAGTACTTC.

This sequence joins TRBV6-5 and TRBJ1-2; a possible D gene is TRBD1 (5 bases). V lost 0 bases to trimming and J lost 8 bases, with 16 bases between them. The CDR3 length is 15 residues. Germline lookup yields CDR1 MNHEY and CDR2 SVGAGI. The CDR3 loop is CASSYSSVGLRGYTF. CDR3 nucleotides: TGTGCCAGCAGTTACTCGAGCGTGGGGCTTCGGGGCTACACCTTC.

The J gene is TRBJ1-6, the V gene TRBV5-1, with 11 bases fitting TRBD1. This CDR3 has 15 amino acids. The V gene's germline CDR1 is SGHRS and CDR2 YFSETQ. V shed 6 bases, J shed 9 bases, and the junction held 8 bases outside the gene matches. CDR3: CASTQAGQGASPLHF. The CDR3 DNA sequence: TGCGCCAGCACGCAGGCAGGACAGGGGGCTTCACCCCTCCACTTT. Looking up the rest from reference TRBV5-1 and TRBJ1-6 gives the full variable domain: KAGVTQTPRYLIKTRGQQVTLSCSPISGHRSVSWYQQTPGQGLQFLFEYFSETQRNKGNFPGRFSGRQFSNSRSEMNVSTLELGDSALYLCASTQAGQGASPLHFGNGTRLTVT.

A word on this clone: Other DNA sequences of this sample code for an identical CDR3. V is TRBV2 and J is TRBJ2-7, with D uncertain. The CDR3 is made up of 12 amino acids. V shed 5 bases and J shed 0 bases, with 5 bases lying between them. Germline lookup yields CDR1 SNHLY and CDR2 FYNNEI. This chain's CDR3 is CASSPSSYEQYF. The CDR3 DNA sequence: TGTGCCAGCAGTCCTAGCTCCTACGAGCAGTACTTC.

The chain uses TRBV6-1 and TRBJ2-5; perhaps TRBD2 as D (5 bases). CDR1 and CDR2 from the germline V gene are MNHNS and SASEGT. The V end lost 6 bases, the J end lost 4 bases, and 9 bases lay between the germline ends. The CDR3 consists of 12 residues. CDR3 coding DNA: TGTGCCAGCAGAAATCGGGGAGAGACCCAGTACTTC. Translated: CASRNRGETQYF.

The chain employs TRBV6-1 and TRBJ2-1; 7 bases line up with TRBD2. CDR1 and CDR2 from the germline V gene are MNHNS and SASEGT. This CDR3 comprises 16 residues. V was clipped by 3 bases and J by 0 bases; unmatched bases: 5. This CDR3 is CASSDQRGVSYNEQFF. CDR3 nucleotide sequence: TGTGCCAGCAGTGATCAGCGGGGTGTCTCCTACAATGAGCAGTTCTTC.

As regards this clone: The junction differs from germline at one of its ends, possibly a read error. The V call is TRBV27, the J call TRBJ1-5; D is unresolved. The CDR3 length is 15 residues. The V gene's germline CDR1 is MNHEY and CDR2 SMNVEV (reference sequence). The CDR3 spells CAGSGVPLRIQPQHF. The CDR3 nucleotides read TGTGCCGGCAGCGGAGTCCCCTTGAGAATTCAGCCCCAGCATTTT.

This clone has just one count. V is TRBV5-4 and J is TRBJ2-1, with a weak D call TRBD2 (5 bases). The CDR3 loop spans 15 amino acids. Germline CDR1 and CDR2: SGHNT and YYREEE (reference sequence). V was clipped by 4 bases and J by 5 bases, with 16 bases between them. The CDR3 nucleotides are TGTGCCAGCAGCCTAAACAACGGACTCCACAATGAGCAGTTCTTC. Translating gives CASSLNNGLHNEQFF.

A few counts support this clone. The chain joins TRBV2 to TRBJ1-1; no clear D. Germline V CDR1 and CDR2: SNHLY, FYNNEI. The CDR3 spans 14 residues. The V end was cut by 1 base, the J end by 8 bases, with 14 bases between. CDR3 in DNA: TGTGCCAGCAGTGAAGGCCGAGTGGTGGAGGAAGCTTTCTTT. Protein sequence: CASSEGRVVEEAFF.

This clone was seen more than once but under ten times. The CDR3 region has the DNA TGTGCCAGAAGCTTGGCCGACAGGACCTACGAGCAGTACTTC. Residues: CARSLADRTYEQYF. The J gene is TRBJ2-7, the V gene TRBV5-3; the D gene is possibly TRBD1 (6 bases). TRBV5-3 is sorted into the ORF group, with uncertain function. Trimming pared 0 bases from V and 2 bases from J, leaving 9 bases between. CDR3 size: 14 residues.

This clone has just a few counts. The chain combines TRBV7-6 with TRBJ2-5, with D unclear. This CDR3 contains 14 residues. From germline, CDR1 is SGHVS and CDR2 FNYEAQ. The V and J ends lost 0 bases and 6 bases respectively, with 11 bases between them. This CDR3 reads CASSLAAQTQTQYF. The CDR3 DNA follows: TGTGCCAGCAGCTTAGCGGCCCAGACACAGACCCAGTACTTC.

For the CDR3, the DNA is TGTGCCAGCAGTTTTCGCCCTAAATCGGGGATAGCCAAAAACATTCAGTACTTC. It encodes CASSFRPKSGIAKNIQYF. The rearrangement uses TRBV28 and TRBJ2-4; TRBD2 might be the D (5 bases). V was shortened by 3 bases and J by 0 bases, with 18 bases between the two germline ends. Germline-derived CDR1 and CDR2 are MDHEN and SYDVKM. The CDR3 is 18 amino acids.

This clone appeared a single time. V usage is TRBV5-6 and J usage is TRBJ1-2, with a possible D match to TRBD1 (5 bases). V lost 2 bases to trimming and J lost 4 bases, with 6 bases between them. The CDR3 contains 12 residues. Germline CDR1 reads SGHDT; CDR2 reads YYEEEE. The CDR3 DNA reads TGTGCCAGCAGCTTACAGGTCTATGGCTACACCTTC. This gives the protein CASSLQVYGYTF.

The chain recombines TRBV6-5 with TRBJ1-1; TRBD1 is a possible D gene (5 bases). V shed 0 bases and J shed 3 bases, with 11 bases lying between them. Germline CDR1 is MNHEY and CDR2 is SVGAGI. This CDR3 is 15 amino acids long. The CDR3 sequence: CASSYSRIRDTEAFF. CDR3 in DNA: TGTGCCAGCAGTTACTCGAGGATCAGGGACACTGAAGCTTTCTTT.